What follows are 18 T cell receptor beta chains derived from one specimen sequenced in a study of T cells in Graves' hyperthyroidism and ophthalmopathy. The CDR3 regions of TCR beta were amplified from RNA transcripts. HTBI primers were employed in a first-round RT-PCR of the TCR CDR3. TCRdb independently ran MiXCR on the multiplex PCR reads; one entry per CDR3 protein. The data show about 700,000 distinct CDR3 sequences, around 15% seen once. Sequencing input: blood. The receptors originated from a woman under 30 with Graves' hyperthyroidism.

CDR3 DNA: TGTGCCAGCAGTTTTAATGAAGGGAAGAGGGATAATTCACCCCTCCACTTT. Amino acid sequence: CASSFNEGKRDNSPLHF. This chain joins TRBV27 and TRBJ1-6, with D hard to call. This CDR3 is 17 amino acids long. Germline V CDR1 and CDR2: MNHEY, SMNVEV (reference sequence). V lost 3 bases, J lost 5 bases, and 17 bases lay in between.

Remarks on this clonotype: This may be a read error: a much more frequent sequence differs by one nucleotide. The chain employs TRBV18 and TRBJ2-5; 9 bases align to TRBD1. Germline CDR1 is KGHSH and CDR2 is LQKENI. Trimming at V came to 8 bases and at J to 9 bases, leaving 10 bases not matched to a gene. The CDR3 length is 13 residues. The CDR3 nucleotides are TGTGCCAGCACACAGGGGGCACAGGAGTCCCAGTACTTC. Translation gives CASTQGAQESQYF.

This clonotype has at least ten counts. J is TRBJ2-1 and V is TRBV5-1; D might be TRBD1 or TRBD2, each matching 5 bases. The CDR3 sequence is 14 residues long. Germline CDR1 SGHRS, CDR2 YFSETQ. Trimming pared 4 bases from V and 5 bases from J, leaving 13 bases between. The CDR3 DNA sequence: TGCGCCAGCAGCGACAGCCTGGGGGACAATGAGCAGTTCTTC. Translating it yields CASSDSLGDNEQFF.

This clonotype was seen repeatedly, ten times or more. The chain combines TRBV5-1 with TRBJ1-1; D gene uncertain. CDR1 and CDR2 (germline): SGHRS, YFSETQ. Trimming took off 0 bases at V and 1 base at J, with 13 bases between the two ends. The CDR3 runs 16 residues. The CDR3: CASSLASVGRNTEAFF. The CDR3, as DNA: TGCGCCAGCAGCTTGGCGAGCGTTGGAAGGAACACTGAAGCTTTCTTT.

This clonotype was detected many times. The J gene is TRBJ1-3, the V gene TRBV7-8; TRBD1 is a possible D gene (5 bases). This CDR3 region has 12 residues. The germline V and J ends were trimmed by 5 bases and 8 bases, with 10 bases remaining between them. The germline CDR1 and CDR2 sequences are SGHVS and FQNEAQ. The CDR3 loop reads CASSPTGDTIYF. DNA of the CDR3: TGTGCCAGCAGCCCAACGGGGGACACCATATATTTT.

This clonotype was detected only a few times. CDR3 coding DNA: TGCGCCAGCAGCCAAGATAGACTCCCCTCCTACGAGCAGTACTTC. Amino acid sequence: CASSQDRLPSYEQYF. The V gene is TRBV4-3, the J gene TRBJ2-7; D remains unclear. Trimming pared 0 bases from V and 0 bases from J, leaving 9 bases between. Germline CDR1 LGHNA, CDR2 YSLEER. The CDR3 contains 15 residues.

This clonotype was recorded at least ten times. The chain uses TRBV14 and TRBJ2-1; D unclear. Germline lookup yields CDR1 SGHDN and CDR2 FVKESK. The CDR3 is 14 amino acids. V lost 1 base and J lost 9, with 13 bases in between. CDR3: CASSQGPRRGEQFF. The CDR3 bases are TGTGCCAGCAGCCAAGGGCCAAGACGTGGTGAGCAGTTCTTC.

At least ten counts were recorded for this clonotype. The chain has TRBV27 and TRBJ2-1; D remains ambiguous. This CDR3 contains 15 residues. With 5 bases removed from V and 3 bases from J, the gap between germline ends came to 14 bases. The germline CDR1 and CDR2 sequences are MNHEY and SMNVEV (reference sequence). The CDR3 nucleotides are TGTGCCAGCAGTGGGTCGGGTCCTATCTACAATGAGCAGTTCTTC. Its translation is CASSGSGPIYNEQFF.

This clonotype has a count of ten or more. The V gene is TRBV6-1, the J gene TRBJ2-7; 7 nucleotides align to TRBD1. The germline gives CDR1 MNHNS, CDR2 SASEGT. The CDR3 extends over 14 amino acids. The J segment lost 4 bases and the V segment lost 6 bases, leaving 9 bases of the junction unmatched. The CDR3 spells CASRRGQGVYEQYF. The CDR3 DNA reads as TGTGCCAGCAGAAGGGGGCAGGGAGTGTACGAGCAGTACTTC.

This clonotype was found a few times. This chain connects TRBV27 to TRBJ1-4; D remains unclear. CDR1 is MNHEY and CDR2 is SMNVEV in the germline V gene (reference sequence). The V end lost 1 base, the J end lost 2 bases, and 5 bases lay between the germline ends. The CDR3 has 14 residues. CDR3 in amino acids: CASSLFGTNEKLFF. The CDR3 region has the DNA TGTGCCAGCAGTTTATTTGGGACTAATGAAAAACTGTTTTTT. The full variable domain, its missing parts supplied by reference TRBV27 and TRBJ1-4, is EAQVTQNPRYLITVTGKKLTVTCSQNMNHEYMSWYRQDPGLGLRQIYYSMNVEVTDKGDVPEGYKVSRKEKRNFPLILESPSPNQTSLYFCASSLFGTNEKLFFGSGTQLSVL.

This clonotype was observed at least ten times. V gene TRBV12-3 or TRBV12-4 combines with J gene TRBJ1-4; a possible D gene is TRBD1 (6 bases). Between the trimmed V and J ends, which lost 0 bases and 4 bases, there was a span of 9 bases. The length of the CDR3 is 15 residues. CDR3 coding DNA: TGTGCCAGCAGTTTAGCGGAGGGGGATAATGAAAAACTGTTTTTT. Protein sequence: CASSLAEGDNEKLFF.

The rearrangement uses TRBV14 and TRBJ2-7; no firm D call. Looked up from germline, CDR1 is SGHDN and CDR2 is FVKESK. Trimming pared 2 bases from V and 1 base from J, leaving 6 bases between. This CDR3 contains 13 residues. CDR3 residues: CASSQSRSYEQYF. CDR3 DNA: TGTGCCAGCAGCCAATCGCGATCCTACGAGCAGTACTTC.

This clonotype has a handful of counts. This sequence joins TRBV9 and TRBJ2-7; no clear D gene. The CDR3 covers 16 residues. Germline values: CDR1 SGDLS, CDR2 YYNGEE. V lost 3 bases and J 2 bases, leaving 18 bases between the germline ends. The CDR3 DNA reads TGTGCCAGCAGCGCACAACCGTCAGCCCGCGCCTACGAGCAGTACTTC. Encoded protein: CASSAQPSARAYEQYF.

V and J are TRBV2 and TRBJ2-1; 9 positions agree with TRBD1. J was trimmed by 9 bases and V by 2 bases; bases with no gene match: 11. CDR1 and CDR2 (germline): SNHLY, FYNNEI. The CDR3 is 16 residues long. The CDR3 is CASSEKGGTGIGEQFF. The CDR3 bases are TGTGCCAGCAGTGAAAAGGGGGGGACAGGGATAGGTGAGCAGTTCTTC.

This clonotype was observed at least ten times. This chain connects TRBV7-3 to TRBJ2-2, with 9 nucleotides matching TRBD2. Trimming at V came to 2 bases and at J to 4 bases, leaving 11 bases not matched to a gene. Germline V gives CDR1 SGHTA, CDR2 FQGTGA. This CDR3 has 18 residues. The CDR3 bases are TGTGCCAGCAGCTTACGCGGCGGGAGGGCCGGTCCCACCGGGGAGCTGTTTTTT. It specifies CASSLRGGRAGPTGELFF. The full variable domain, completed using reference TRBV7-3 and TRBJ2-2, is GAGVSQTPSNKVTEKGKYVELRCDPISGHTALYWYRQSLGQGPEFLIYFQGTGAADDSGLPNDRFFAVRPEGSVSTLKIQRTERGDSAVYLCASSLRGGRAGPTGELFFGEGSRLTVL.

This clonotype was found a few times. Here the CDR3 DNA reads TGCAGTGCTCGACGGCAAAGGTTCGACGCCTACGAGCAGTACTTC. This translates into CSARRQRFDAYEQYF. The rearrangement joins TRBV20-1 to TRBJ2-7; D ambiguous. Per the germline V gene, CDR1 is DFQATT and CDR2 is SNEGSKA (reference sequence). This CDR3 region has 15 residues. V lost 5 bases to trimming and J lost 2 bases, with 19 bases between them.

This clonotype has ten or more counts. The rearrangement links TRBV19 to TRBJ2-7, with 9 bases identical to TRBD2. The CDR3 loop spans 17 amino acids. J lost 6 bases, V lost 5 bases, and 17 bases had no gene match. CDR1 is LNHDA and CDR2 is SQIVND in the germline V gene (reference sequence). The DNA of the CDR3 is TGTGCCAGTAGTTACCTCCCGGGACTAGCCCTACGGAGCGAGCAGTACTTC. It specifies CASSYLPGLALRSEQYF.

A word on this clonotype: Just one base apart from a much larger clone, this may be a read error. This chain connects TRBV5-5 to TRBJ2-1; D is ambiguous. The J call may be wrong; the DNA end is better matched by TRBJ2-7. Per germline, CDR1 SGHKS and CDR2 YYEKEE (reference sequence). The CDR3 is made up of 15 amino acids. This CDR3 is CASSNSPPSHDEQYF. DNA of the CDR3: TGTGCCAGCAGTAATAGCCCACCTTCCCACGATGAGCAGTACTTC.